The 7 T cell receptor beta chains given below trace back to one sample, sequenced in a study of T cell responses to AZD1222 COVID-19 vaccine. Measured with immunoSEQ multiplex PCR; TCRdb has only the in-frame clones, and not every one. The repertoire holds roughly 140,000 clones, just over 90% seen once, with approximately 5.4% in the top ten. Sequencing used peripheral blood, obtained on day 0 of AZD1222 vaccination. The receptors here all came from an adult in good health.

The J gene is TRBJ1-2, the V gene TRBV3-1 (or the pseudogene TRBV3-2); D perhaps matches TRBD1 (6 bases). Trimming removed 1 base at V and 8 bases at J, with 8 bases between. Germline loops: CDR1 LGHDT, CDR2 YNNKEL (reference sequence). The CDR3 loop spans 12 amino acids. CDR3 sequence reads: CASSQAGVGYTF. CDR3 in DNA: TGTGCCAGCAGCCAAGCAGGGGTCGGCTACACCTTC.

The CDR3 DNA is TGTGCCAGCAGCTTAAGCCTCTGGAAGACCCAGTACTTC. It is translated as CASSLSLWKTQYF. The rearrangement joins TRBV7-2 to TRBJ2-5; D is undetermined. Germline values: CDR1 SGHTA, CDR2 FQGNSA. CDR3 length: 13 amino acids. The V end lost 2 bases, the J end lost 6 bases, and 10 bases lay between the germline ends.

The chain links TRBV5-1 to TRBJ2-7, with 9 bases identical to TRBD2. CDR1 and CDR2 (germline): SGHRS, YFSETQ. The CDR3 sequence is 16 residues long. With 1 base clipped from V and 2 bases from J, the junction kept 7 bases outside the gene matches. The CDR3 region has the DNA TGCGCCAGCAGCTTGTTTGCGGGAGGGGTCCCCTACGAGCAGTACTTC. Its protein product is CASSLFAGGVPYEQYF.

The chain uses TRBV7-8 and TRBJ1-1, with a possible D match to TRBD1 (5 bases). Germline loops: CDR1 SGHVS, CDR2 FQNEAQ. This CDR3 is 13 amino acids long. Trimming took off 3 bases at V and 3 bases at J, with 8 bases between the two ends. The CDR3 here is CASSLAGDTEAFF. Written as DNA, the CDR3 is TGTGCCAGCAGCTTGGCGGGGGACACTGAAGCTTTCTTT.

V gene TRBV15 combines with J gene TRBJ1-1; D not certain. The V end was cut by 1 base, the J end by 7 bases, with 7 bases between. Germline CDR1 reads LNHNV; CDR2 reads YYDKDF (reference sequence). This CDR3 comprises 12 residues. The CDR3 sequence is CATSRGQVEAFF. CDR3 DNA: TGTGCCACCAGCAGAGGGCAGGTTGAAGCTTTCTTT.

V and J are TRBV3-1 (or the pseudogene TRBV3-2) and TRBJ2-5, with 8 bases lining up with TRBD2. CDR3 length equals 14 residues. The trim removed 4 bases at V and 2 bases at J, leaving 3 bases unmatched. Per the germline V gene, CDR1 is LGHDT and CDR2 is YNNKEL (reference sequence). Here the CDR3 reads CASSPTSGQETQYF. The CDR3 DNA is TGTGCCAGCAGCCCAACTAGCGGTCAAGAGACCCAGTACTTC.

V is TRBV24-1 and J is TRBJ2-1; no clear D. V shed 2 bases and J shed 8 bases, with 9 bases lying between them. Germline CDR1 is KGHDR and CDR2 is SFDVKD. This CDR3 spans 13 amino acids. CDR3 DNA sequence: TGTGCCACCAGTGATTCCTTTGGGGATGAGCAGTTCTTC. As protein: CATSDSFGDEQFF.